A single T cell receptor (beta chain) is shown here with its context. The table lists this clonotype with a few counts. The clone's antigen remains unknown. Within one base of it there is no much larger clone, and no base qualities were kept. These data belong to a study of T cells after yellow fever vaccination (dated by TCRdb to the late 2010s). Concerning the study at large: Libraries from fractions with low cell numbers were prepared with the SMART-Seq v4 Ultra Low Input RNA kit. Bulk TCR alpha and beta repertoires were sequenced longitudinally to track T-cell clones before and after primary and booster YFV17D yellow fever vaccination. The cohort comprised two healthy male donors, one aged 18 to 30 and one aged 30 to 40 years. Blood was collected at multiple timepoints before and after primary and secondary immunization, and bulk PBMC replicates and cell subsets were isolated.

CDR3 length: 15 amino acids, cysteine to phenylalanine. CDR3 DNA is the only sequence kept; it has 45 bases, read in frame from the first base. The germline V gene specifies ENHRY as CDR1 and SYGVKD as CDR2. Trimming leaves V shorter by 6 bases and J shorter by 6 bases, with the junction holding 5 bases beyond the gene matches. Synthesis of TCR cDNA relied on 5'RACE template switching, a step that introduced a universal primer site along with unique molecular identifiers. Priming for cDNA synthesis came from both the TCR alpha and TCR beta constant segments. Library amplification involved two PCR steps, and the second step added sample barcodes and sequencing adapters. Sequencing of libraries was done on Illumina HiSeq 2500 (2x100 bp) or NovaSeq (2x150 bp). Turning to the authors' computational methods: MIGEC handled demultiplexing of reads and collapsing into UMI consensus sequences, while MiXCR performed V(D)J alignment. Vaccine-responding clonotypes were defined with edgeR using replicate PBMC samples, requiring FDR below 0.01 and a log2 fold change above 5 up to day 15. Bulk clonotypes were assigned CD4 or CD8 identity according to which sequenced CD4 or CD8 repertoire held them at higher abundance. Using fastp at Q25 and MiXCR, TCRdb reprocessed the public reads and kept productive beta chains. A single entry per CDR3 protein holds the most common genes and DNA from its merged rows. None of the V and J calls come from the authors' own analysis; TCRdb made them. The sample profile shows hundreds of thousands of distinct CDR3 sequences; about 12% of them were found once. The top ten constitute 14% to 15% of the sample.

Beyond this particular receptor, the publication reports: Most clones expanded after primary vaccination (almost 97% of CD4 and over 80% of CD8) were re-detected after the booster, suggesting that broad memory maintenance occurred. A small fraction of clonotypes showed up in both the CD4 and CD8 compartments, probably as a result of convergent recombination. Compared with the primary T-cell response, the secondary T-cell response was faster but weaker, reaching its peak on day 5 rather than on day 15. Only two donors were included in the study, so the extent to which the findings can be generalized is limited. FACS-sorted repertoires could contain abundant contaminating clonotypes from the bulk population, so computational filtering was required.

In the paper's terms, the treatment or condition label means: live attenuated yellow fever vaccine strain. At each blood-draw timepoint, two biological replicates of bulk PBMCs were obtained. PBMCs were isolated from peripheral blood using a standard Ficoll-Paque protocol. TriZol was used to extract RNA from bulk PBMCs, CD4 and CD8 fractions, and dextramer-positive and dextramer-negative fractions. The sequence joins TRBV10-3 to TRBJ2-1; TRBD2 aligns with 13 central bases. The sample was PBMCs, taken on the day of the yellow fever booster vaccination. The TCR originated in a man aged 25 to 40 who received the YFV17D yellow fever vaccine. The DNA sequence is as follows: TGTGCCATCAGGGGGACTAGCGGGACCCCCAATGAGCAGTTCTTC. Its translation is CAIRGTSGTPNEQFF.